A single sample is the source of the 5 T cell receptor beta chains below, sequenced in a study of beta chain features in type 1 diabetes. Study-wide points: For Type 1 diabetes patients, all four CD4+ subsets carried TCRB CDR3s that were moderately but significantly shorter.

Which antigens these TCRs recognize remains unknown. Expressed TCRB transcripts were sequenced because the entire RNA isolate underwent reverse transcription. Repertoires were generated with immunoSEQ multiplex PCR, while TCRdb's copy carries only in-frame clones and drops some. Found here are about 14,000 clones, about 66% of them singletons; the top ten hold about 0.57%. The specimen sequenced was stem cell memory CD4+ T cells from blood. The receptors were sampled from a woman between 18 and 29 years old with type 1 diabetes.

The chain uses TRBV28 and TRBJ1-2; D unresolved. The CDR3 sequence is 13 residues long. CDR1 MDHEN and CDR2 SYDVKM come from the germline V gene. V shed 2 bases and J shed 0 bases, with 4 bases lying between them. For the CDR3, the DNA is TGTGCCAGCAGTTTACAGACTAACTATGGCTACACCTTC. Translation gives CASSLQTNYGYTF.

The sample holds a few counts of this clone. V gene TRBV6-1 combines with J gene TRBJ1-5; TRBD1 agrees at 8 bases. V dropped 6 bases and J dropped 3; count of bases not matched to a gene: 7. This CDR3 has 15 residues. Germline V CDR1 and CDR2: MNHNS, SASEGT. CDR3: CASSAGGFSNQPQHF. CDR3 DNA: TGTGCCAGCAGCGCAGGGGGCTTTTCCAATCAGCCCCAGCATTTT.

The V gene is TRBV29-1, the J gene TRBJ2-1; 8 bases align to TRBD1. V dropped 6 bases and J dropped 7; count of bases not matched to a gene: 8. The CDR3 totals 13 residues. In germline, CDR1 is SQVTM, CDR2 ANQGSEA. The CDR3 loop is CSVTGTGRNEQFF. The DNA for the CDR3 is TGCAGCGTAACCGGGACAGGCAGGAATGAGCAGTTCTTC.

J is TRBJ2-1 and V is TRBV7-2; TRBD1 might be the D (5 bases). Per the germline V gene, CDR1 is SGHTA and CDR2 is FQGNSA. With 2 bases removed from V and 3 bases from J, the gap between germline ends came to 14 bases. The CDR3 loop spans 16 amino acids. The DNA for the CDR3 is TGTGCCAGCAGCTTATTTCAGGGTACCTACTACAATGAGCAGTTCTTC. Amino acids: CASSLFQGTYYNEQFF.

This clone occurred a few times. This chain connects TRBV29-1 to TRBJ2-5, with 9 bases that match TRBD1. V lost 6 bases and J lost 0; bases outside the gene matches: 5. This CDR3 region has 14 residues. Germline CDR1 and CDR2: SQVTM and ANQGSEA. As DNA, the CDR3 is TGCAGCGTCGGGGGACAGGGAAACCAAGAGACCCAGTACTTC. This codes for CSVGGQGNQETQYF.